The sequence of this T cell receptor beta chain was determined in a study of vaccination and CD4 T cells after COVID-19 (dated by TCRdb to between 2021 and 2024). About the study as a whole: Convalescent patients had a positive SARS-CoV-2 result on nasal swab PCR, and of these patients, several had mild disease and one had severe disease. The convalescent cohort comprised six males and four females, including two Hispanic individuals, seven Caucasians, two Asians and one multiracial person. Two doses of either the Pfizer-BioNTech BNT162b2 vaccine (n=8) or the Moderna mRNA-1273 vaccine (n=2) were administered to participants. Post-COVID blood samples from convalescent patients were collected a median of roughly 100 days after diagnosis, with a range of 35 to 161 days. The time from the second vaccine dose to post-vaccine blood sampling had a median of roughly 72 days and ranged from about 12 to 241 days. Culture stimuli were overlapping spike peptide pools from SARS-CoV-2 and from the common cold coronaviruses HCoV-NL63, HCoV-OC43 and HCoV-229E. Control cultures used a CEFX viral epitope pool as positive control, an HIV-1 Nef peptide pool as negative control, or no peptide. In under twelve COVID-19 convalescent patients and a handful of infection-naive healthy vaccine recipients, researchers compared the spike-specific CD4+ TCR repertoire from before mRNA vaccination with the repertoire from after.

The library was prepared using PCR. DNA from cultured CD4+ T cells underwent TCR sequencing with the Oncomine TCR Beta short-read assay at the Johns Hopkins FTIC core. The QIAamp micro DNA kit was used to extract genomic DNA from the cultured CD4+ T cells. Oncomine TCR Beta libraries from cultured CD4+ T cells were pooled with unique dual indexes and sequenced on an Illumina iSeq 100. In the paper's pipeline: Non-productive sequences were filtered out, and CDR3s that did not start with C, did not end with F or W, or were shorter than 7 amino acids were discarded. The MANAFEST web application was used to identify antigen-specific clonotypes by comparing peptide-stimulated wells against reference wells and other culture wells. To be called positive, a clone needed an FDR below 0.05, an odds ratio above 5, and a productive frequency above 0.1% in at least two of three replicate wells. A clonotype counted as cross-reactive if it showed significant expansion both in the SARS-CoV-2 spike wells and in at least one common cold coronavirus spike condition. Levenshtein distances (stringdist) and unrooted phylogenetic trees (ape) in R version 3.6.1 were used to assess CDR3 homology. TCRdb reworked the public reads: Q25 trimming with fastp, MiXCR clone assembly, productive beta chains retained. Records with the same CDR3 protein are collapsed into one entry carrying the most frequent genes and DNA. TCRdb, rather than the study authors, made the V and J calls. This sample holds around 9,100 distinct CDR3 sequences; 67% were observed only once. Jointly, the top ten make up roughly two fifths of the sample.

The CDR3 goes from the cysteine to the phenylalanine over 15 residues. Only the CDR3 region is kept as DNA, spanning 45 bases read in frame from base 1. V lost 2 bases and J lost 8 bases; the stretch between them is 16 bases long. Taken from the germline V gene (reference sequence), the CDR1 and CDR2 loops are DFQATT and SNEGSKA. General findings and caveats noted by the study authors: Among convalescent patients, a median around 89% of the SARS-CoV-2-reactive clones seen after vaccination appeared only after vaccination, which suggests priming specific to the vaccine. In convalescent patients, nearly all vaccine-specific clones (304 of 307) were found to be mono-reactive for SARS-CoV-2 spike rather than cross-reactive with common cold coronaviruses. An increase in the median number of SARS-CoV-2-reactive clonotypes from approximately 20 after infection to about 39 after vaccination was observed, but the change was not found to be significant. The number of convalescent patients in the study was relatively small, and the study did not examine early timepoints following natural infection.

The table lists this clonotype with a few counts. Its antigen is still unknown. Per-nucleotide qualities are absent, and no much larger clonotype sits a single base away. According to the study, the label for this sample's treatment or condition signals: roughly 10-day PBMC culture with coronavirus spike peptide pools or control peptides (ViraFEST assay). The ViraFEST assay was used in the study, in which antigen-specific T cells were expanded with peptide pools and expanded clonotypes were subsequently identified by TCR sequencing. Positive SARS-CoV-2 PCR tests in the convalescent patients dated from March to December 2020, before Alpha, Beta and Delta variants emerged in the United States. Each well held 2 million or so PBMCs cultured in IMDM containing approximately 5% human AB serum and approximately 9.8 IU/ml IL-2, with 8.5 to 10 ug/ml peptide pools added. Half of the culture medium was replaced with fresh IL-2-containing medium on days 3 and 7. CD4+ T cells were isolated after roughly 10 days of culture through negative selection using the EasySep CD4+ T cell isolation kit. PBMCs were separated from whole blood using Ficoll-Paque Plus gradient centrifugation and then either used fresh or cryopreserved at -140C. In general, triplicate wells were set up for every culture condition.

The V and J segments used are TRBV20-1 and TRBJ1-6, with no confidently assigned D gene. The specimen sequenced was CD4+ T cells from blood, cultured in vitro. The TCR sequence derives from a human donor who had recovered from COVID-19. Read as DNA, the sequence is TGCAGTGCTAGACAACAACGGGATTTACATTCACCCCTCCACTTT. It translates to CSARQQRDLHSPLHF.